This TCR beta chain was sequenced during a study of blood T cell repertoires in COVID-19. The wider study: Whether acute or convalescent, the COVID-19 samples came from the United States, Italy and Spain.

The germline CDR1 and CDR2 sequences are LGHDT and YNNKEL (reference sequence). V shed 0 bases and J 11 bases; nucleotides not matched to a gene: 20. This CDR3 is 20 amino acids long. TCRdb's table, derived via immunoSEQ multiplex PCR, lists solely in-frame clones and lacks some. Of 200,000 to 300,000 clones in the sample, 88% were seen once. The sequence came from a woman aged 40 to 55 who had recovered from COVID-19. The sequenced sample was peripheral blood. This chain uses TRBV3-1 (or the pseudogene TRBV3-2) with TRBJ2-7, with 15 bases identical to TRBD2. CDR3 sequence: CASSQDQRGLAGGYRMTEYF. DNA of the CDR3: TGTGCCAGCAGCCAAGATCAGAGGGGACTAGCGGGAGGCTATAGGATGACGGAGTACTTC.